The text below deals with one TCR beta chain. This entry belongs to a study of blood T cell repertoires in COVID-19. At the level of the study: The United States, Italy and Spain were the sources of the acute and convalescent COVID-19 samples. PBMCs, B-cell-depleted T cells, or T cells were the source of the cDNA or gDNA that made up the material.

Source study methods: Nucleated cell number was recorded as an estimate derived from reference gene primer amplification. Produced via immunoSEQ multiplex PCR; TCRdb's table is partial and in-frame only. V and J calls and clone size come straight from that table; D and trimming were deduced from the DNA. The sample holds 340,000 or so clones, around 83% seen once. Input material: peripheral blood. This TCR was sampled from a young man with active or convalescent COVID-19.

CDR3 DNA: TGCGCCAGCAGCTTCGGTAGCGGGAGTAACCCAACCTACAATGAGCAGTTCTTC. This translates into CASSFGSGSNPTYNEQFF. This rearrangement joins TRBV5-1 to TRBJ2-1; TRBD2 matches at 9 bases. The V gene end was trimmed by 2 bases and the J gene end by 2 bases; junction bases not matched to a gene: 11. The germline CDR1 and CDR2 sequences are SGHRS and YFSETQ. This CDR3 is 18 amino acids long.